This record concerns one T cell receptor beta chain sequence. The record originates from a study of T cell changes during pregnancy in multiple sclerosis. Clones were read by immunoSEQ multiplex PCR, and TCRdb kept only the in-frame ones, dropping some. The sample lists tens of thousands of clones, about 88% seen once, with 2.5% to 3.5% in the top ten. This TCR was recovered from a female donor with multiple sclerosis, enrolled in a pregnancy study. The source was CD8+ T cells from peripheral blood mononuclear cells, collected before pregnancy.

DNA for the CDR3: TGTGCCAGCGCCCAACAGAGCTCCTATAATTCACCCCTCCACTTT. This codes for CASAQQSSYNSPLHF. This chain links TRBV6-6 with TRBJ1-6; D unclear. V shed 8 bases and J shed 0 bases, with 11 bases lying between them. The germline V gene has CDR1 MNHNY and CDR2 SVGAGI (reference sequence). The CDR3 totals 15 residues.